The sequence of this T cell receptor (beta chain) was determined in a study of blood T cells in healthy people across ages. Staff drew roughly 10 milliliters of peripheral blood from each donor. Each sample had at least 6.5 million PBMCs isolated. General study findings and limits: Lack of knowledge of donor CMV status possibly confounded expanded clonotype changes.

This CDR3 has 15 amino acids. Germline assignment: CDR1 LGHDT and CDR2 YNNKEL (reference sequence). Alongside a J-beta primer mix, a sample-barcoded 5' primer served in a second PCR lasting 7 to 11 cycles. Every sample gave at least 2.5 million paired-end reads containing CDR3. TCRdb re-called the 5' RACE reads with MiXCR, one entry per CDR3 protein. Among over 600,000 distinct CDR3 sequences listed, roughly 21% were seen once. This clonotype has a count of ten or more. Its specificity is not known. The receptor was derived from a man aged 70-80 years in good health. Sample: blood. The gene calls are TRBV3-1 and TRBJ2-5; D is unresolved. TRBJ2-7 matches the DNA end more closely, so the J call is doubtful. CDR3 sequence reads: CASSQGRLGPYEQYF. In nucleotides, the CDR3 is TGTGCCAGCAGCCAAGGGCGACTCGGTCCCTACGAGCAGTACTTC.